The 7 T cell receptor beta chains given below trace back to one sample, sequenced in a study of human T cells and chemical hapten exposure. Unfractionated whole blood was the source of the extracted total RNA. MiXCR was run by TCRdb on the 5' RACE reads, yielding one entry per CDR3 protein. Of some 150,000 distinct CDR3 sequences in the sample, 4.1% were seen once. The receptor source for this set is a female donor in good health.

This clonotype was seen ten or more times. This chain connects TRBV7-8 to TRBJ2-6; D possibly corresponds to TRBD1 (5 bases). Germline V gene lookup returns CDR1 SGHVS and CDR2 FQNEAQ. V was cut by 1 base and J by 4 bases, with 14 bases left in between. The CDR3 runs 17 residues. Here the CDR3 reads CASSLDTGPSGANVLTF. CDR3 in DNA: TGTGCCAGCAGCTTAGATACAGGCCCCAGCGGGGCCAACGTCCTGACTTTC. The full variable domain, its missing parts supplied by reference TRBV7-8 and TRBJ2-6, is GAGVSQSPRYKVAKRGQDVALRCDPISGHVSLFWYQQALGQGPEFLTYFQNEAQLDKSGLPSDRFFAERPEGSVSTLKIQRTQQEDSAVYLCASSLDTGPSGANVLTFGAGSRLTVL.

This clonotype was detected many times. CDR3 residues: CASSFQTLAEEQYF. The CDR3 DNA reads TGTGCCAGCAGTTTTCAGACTCTGGCGGAGGAGCAGTACTTC. V is TRBV27 and J is TRBJ2-7; no clear D gene. Germline CDR1 reads MNHEY; CDR2 reads SMNVEV (reference sequence). The CDR3 is made up of 14 amino acids. V lost 3 bases to trimming and J lost 7 bases, with 16 bases between them.

This clonotype was seen ten or more times. This chain uses TRBV5-6 with TRBJ1-2; 8 bases match TRBD1. Germline CDR1 reads SGHDT; CDR2 reads YYEEEE. The V gene end was trimmed by 3 bases and the J gene end by 5 bases; junction bases not matched to a gene: 3. This CDR3 has 13 residues. The CDR3 DNA reads as TGTGCCAGCAGCTCGGGACAGGCTTATGGCTACACCTTC. Its translation: CASSSGQAYGYTF.

This clonotype was found many times. The chain joins TRBV7-9 to TRBJ2-7; 9 nucleotides line up with TRBD1. Trimming took 3 bases from V and 5 from J; bases not matched to a gene: 5. Looked up from germline, CDR1 is SEHNR and CDR2 is FQNEAQ (reference sequence). The CDR3 is 14 residues long. CDR3 amino acids: CASSFGQGIDEQYF. DNA of the CDR3: TGTGCCAGCAGCTTTGGACAGGGGATCGACGAGCAGTACTTC.

In this sample, this clonotype turned up many times. This chain connects TRBV29-1 to TRBJ1-1; tentatively, D is TRBD1 (6 bases). V was cut by 0 bases and J by 5 bases, with 13 bases left in between. The CDR3 is made up of 14 amino acids. Germline V gene data show CDR1 as SQVTM and CDR2 as ANQGSEA. CDR3: CSVEDSVGGTEAFF. CDR3 sequence (DNA): TGCAGCGTTGAAGATAGTGTAGGGGGTACTGAAGCTTTCTTT.

This clonotype has only a few counts. This rearrangement joins TRBV18 to TRBJ2-3; 8 nucleotides match TRBD2. The V gene's germline CDR1 is KGHSH and CDR2 LQKENI. CDR3 length: 15 residues. The V and J ends lost 2 bases and 2 bases, in that order; junction bases with no gene match: 3. The CDR3 DNA reads TGTGCCAGCTCACCAGGCGGGGGGATCACAGATACGCAGTATTTT. This translates into CASSPGGGITDTQYF. The full variable domain, in which reference TRBV18 and TRBJ2-3 provide the parts outside the CDR3, is NAGVMQNPRHLVRRRGQEARLRCSPMKGHSHVYWYRQLPEEGLKFMVYLQKENIIDESGMPKERFSAEFPKEGPSILRIQQVVRGDSAAYFCASSPGGGITDTQYFGPGTRLTVL.

This clonotype appeared many times. The DNA of the CDR3 is TGCGCCAGCAGCGCAGTCCCAGCGTACAATGAGCAGTTCTTC. Encoded protein: CASSAVPAYNEQFF. This chain connects TRBV4-1 to TRBJ2-1; D remains unclear. The V and J ends lost 5 bases and 4 bases respectively, with 12 bases between them. Germline V gene lookup returns CDR1 MGHRA and CDR2 YSYEKL. This CDR3 is built from 14 residues.